The 23 T cell receptor beta chains below were found in one sample sequenced in a study of blood T cells in healthy people across ages (dated by TCRdb to between 2014 and 2017). Preparation of the library involved 5' RACE. Instrument used: Illumina HiSeq 2500. A second PCR of roughly 7 to 11 cycles was performed with a sample-barcoded 5' primer and a J-beta primer mix. The public reads were run again by TCRdb, first through fastp at Q25 and then through MiXCR, and only productive beta chains were kept. Rows are combined by CDR3 protein, so each entry shows the most common genes and DNA. This sample lists some 1,500,000 distinct CDR3 sequences; around 40% were detected once. Clones ranked in the top ten supply roughly 3.7% of the sample. The source material was blood. Every receptor here comes from a woman aged 18-35 years in good health.

This clonotype was seen a few times. This chain's CDR3 is CASSLSVITYNEQFF. For the CDR3, the DNA is TGTGCCAGCAGCTTGAGCGTCATAACATACAATGAGCAGTTCTTC. This sequence joins TRBV7-2 and TRBJ2-1; D is uncertain. The V gene lost 3 bases and the J gene lost 4 bases, with 13 bases spanning the gap. This CDR3 is 15 amino acids long. CDR1 and CDR2 (germline): SGHTA, FQGNSA.

This chain links TRBV4-3 with TRBJ1-4; the D is unclear. Trimming removed 0 bases from V and 8 bases from J, with 16 bases in between. The CDR3 runs 16 residues. Per germline, CDR1 LGHNA and CDR2 YSLEER. CDR3 sequence (DNA): TGCGCCAGCAGCCAAGATCCGGGAGGAGGTGGAGAAAAACTGTTTTTT. Protein product: CASSQDPGGGGEKLFF.

There are a few counts of this clonotype. V is TRBV24-1 and J is TRBJ2-5; D is ambiguous. Trimming left V 3 bases short and J 2 bases short, with 9 bases between. This CDR3 contains 14 residues. The germline CDR1 and CDR2 sequences are KGHDR and SFDVKD. The CDR3 DNA follows: TGTGCCACCAGTGATGGAGTCCGACAAGAGACCCAGTACTTC. It codes for CATSDGVRQETQYF.

The chain joins TRBV7-2 to TRBJ2-5; D could derive from TRBD1 or TRBD2 (5 bases each). CDR3 length: 16 amino acids. The V and J ends lost 1 base and 2 bases respectively, with 14 bases between them. The germline V gene encodes CDR1 SGHTA and CDR2 FQGNSA. CDR3 bases: TGTGCCAGCAGCTTAGGCCCTAGCCCAGGGCAAGAGACCCAGTACTTC. Amino acid sequence: CASSLGPSPGQETQYF. The variable domain in full, completed from reference TRBV7-2 and TRBJ2-5, reads GAGVSQSPSNKVTEKGKDVELRCDPISGHTALYWYRQSLGQGLEFLIYFQGNSAPDKSGLPSDRFSAERTGGSVSTLTIQRTQQEDSAVYLCASSLGPSPGQETQYFGPGTRLLVL.

This clonotype was observed a single time. The chain has TRBV12-3 or TRBV12-4 and TRBJ2-1, with TRBD2 as a possible D gene (6 bases). The end of the DNA is better explained by TRBJ2-7, so the J call may be wrong. There are 15 residues in the CDR3. Here the CDR3 reads CASRPRGGRYNEQYF. The CDR3, as DNA: TGTGCCAGCAGACCGAGGGGAGGACGGTACAATGAGCAGTACTTC.

The chain couples TRBV2 to TRBJ1-4, with 7 bases that match TRBD1. This CDR3 has 14 amino acids. Germline CDR1 and CDR2: SNHLY and FYNNEI. Trimming cost V 2 bases and J 8 bases; bases outside gene matches: 5. CDR3 coding DNA: TGTGCCAGCAGTGAATTAGGGGGCCAGGAAAAACTGTTTTTT. It specifies CASSELGGQEKLFF.

The rearrangement links TRBV4-3 to TRBJ1-2, with 11 nucleotides matching TRBD1. The germline V gene has CDR1 LGHNA and CDR2 YSLEER. The CDR3 is made up of 16 amino acids. Losses at the gene ends were 0 bases for V and 8 bases for J; bases not matched to a gene: 8. CDR3 in amino acids: CASSQDSGQGAWGYTF. DNA of the CDR3: TGCGCCAGCAGCCAAGATTCCGGACAGGGGGCATGGGGCTACACCTTC.

The rearrangement uses TRBV5-6 and TRBJ2-7; D is perhaps TRBD2 (5 bases). Germline assignment: CDR1 SGHDT and CDR2 YYEEEE. V lost 7 bases and J 3 bases, leaving 17 bases between the germline ends. CDR3 length equals 14 residues. CDR3 DNA: TGTGCCAGCGTTAATCGACTATTTCTCTACGAGCAGTACTTC. This sequence encodes CASVNRLFLYEQYF.

This clonotype was seen a single time. The chain couples TRBV6-5 to TRBJ2-7, with D perhaps TRBD1 or TRBD2 (5 bases each). The CDR3 length is 17 residues. Germline V gene lookup returns CDR1 MNHEY and CDR2 SVGAGI. V gave up 2 bases and J gave up 1 base, with 18 bases separating them. CDR3 nucleotide sequence: TGTGCCAGCAGTTACAGCGCCCGTGGGGGTAATTCCTACGAGCAGTACTTC. Translating it yields CASSYSARGGNSYEQYF.

The rearrangement joins TRBV10-3 to TRBJ1-2, with D unclear. V was shortened by 2 bases and J by 3 bases, with 4 bases between the two germline ends. From germline, CDR1 is ENHRY and CDR2 SYGVKD. The CDR3 extends over 12 amino acids. In DNA, the CDR3 is TGTGCCATCAGTGAGGGGGACTATGGCTACACCTTC. Translation gives CAISEGDYGYTF.

The genes are TRBV27 and TRBJ2-5; D not certain. The closer fit of TRBJ2-7 to the DNA end suggests the J call may be wrong. CDR1 is MNHEY and CDR2 is SMNVEV in the germline V gene (reference sequence). The CDR3 loop spans 12 amino acids. CDR3 in DNA: TGTGCCAGCGGCTCGCAAAACTACGAGCAGTACTTC. Its protein product is CASGSQNYEQYF.

The rearrangement joins TRBV7-9 to TRBJ1-1; D is possibly TRBD1 (5 bases). V gave up 8 bases and J gave up 6 bases, with 22 bases separating them. CDR3 size: 15 residues. CDR1 is SEHNR and CDR2 is FQNEAQ in the germline V gene (reference sequence). CDR3 amino acids: CASLKIPDRLAEAFF. The CDR3 DNA sequence: TGTGCCAGCTTAAAAATTCCCGACAGACTCGCTGAAGCTTTCTTT.

The chain is built from TRBV30 and TRBJ1-1; D gene unclear. In germline, CDR1 is GTSNPN, CDR2 SVGIG (reference sequence). Trimming left V 0 bases short and J 10 bases short, with 9 bases between. CDR3 length equals 11 residues. CDR3 amino acids: CAWSVRGRAFF. In nucleotides, the CDR3 is TGTGCCTGGAGTGTAAGAGGGAGAGCTTTCTTT.

This clonotype showed up just a few times. The chain links TRBV6-5 to TRBJ1-2; 8 nucleotides align to TRBD1. Germline V lookup: CDR1 MNHEY, CDR2 SVGAGI. The CDR3 is 15 amino acids. The V and J ends lost 0 bases and 4 bases, in that order; junction bases with no gene match: 4. As DNA, the CDR3 is TGTGCCAGCAGTTACTCCCCGGACAGGGTCTATGGCTACACCTTC. This codes for CASSYSPDRVYGYTF.

The gene calls are TRBV18 and TRBJ2-1, with 7 bases matching TRBD2. The end of the DNA aligns better with TRBJ2-7, so the J call may be wrong. The V gene's germline CDR1 is KGHSH and CDR2 LQKENI. The CDR3 covers 14 residues. For the CDR3, the DNA is TGTGCCAGCTCACCACGCTCGGGGACTAATGAGCAGTACTTC. Translating it yields CASSPRSGTNEQYF.

The chain links TRBV29-1 to TRBJ2-2; D not resolved. Looked up from germline, CDR1 is SQVTM and CDR2 is ANQGSEA. This CDR3 has 13 residues. Trimming shortened V by 6 bases and J by 0 bases, and 8 bases separated the two germline ends. In DNA form, the CDR3 reads TGCAGCGTGTGGCGGACGAACACCGGGGAGCTGTTTTTT. It codes for CSVWRTNTGELFF.

The chain combines TRBV30 with TRBJ1-2; D may be TRBD1 (5 bases). Trimming cost V 3 bases and J 7 bases, with 12 bases left between them. This CDR3 spans 12 amino acids. Germline CDR1 is GTSNPN and CDR2 is SVGIG (reference sequence). The CDR3 reads CAWSATGFGYTF. CDR3 nucleotide sequence: TGTGCCTGGAGCGCTACAGGATTTGGCTACACCTTC.

DNA for the CDR3: TGTGCCACATTCCTAAACACGGGAGTGGGAGTGAATGAGCAGTTCTTC. It codes for CATFLNTGVGVNEQFF. This chain connects TRBV28 to TRBJ2-1; weak D call: TRBD2 (6 bases). Trimming pared 10 bases from V and 7 bases from J, leaving 26 bases between. The CDR3 runs to 16 residues. The germline gives CDR1 MDHEN, CDR2 SYDVKM.

J is TRBJ2-1 and V is TRBV20-1, with D perhaps matching TRBD2 (6 bases). The J call is in doubt because the DNA end fits TRBJ2-7 better. The CDR3 runs to 15 residues. Germline CDR1 DFQATT, CDR2 SNEGSKA (reference sequence). CDR3 bases: TGCAGTGCCCTCTCGAGGCGGGCGGACTACAATGAGCAGTACTTC. Its protein product is CSALSRRADYNEQYF.

This clonotype was observed at least ten times. The rearrangement joins TRBV4-1 to TRBJ1-2, with D tentatively TRBD1 (5 bases). Germline values: CDR1 MGHRA, CDR2 YSYEKL. V was pared by 1 base and J by 2 bases, with 11 bases between. The CDR3 runs to 15 residues. CDR3 in amino acids: CASSQAQGTNYGYTF. The CDR3 coding sequence is TGCGCCAGCAGCCAAGCGCAGGGAACGAACTATGGCTACACCTTC.

The CDR3 spells CASSLGRSGRGTDTQYF. The CDR3 coding sequence is TGTGCCAGCAGCTTAGGACGGAGTGGCCGGGGCACAGATACGCAGTATTTT. The chain recombines TRBV7-6 with TRBJ2-3; unclear D gene. Deletions cut 1 base from V and 1 base from J, with 15 bases between. CDR1 and CDR2 (germline): SGHVS, FNYEAQ. CDR3 length: 17 residues.

This chain connects TRBV12-3 or TRBV12-4 to TRBJ1-1; D is undetermined. Trimming left V 5 bases short and J 1 base short, with 14 bases between. This CDR3 spans 15 amino acids. DNA for the CDR3: TGTGCCAGCAGTCTAGGGCCCCGCCCGAACACTGAAGCTTTCTTT. Its translation: CASSLGPRPNTEAFF.

This clonotype was counted between two and nine times. The gene calls are TRBV4-1 and TRBJ2-7; D is ambiguous. Germline-derived CDR1 and CDR2 are MGHRA and YSYEKL. The ends were cut back, 0 bases at V and 7 bases at J, with 7 bases in the middle. The CDR3 consists of 12 residues. The CDR3 is CASSQENNEQYF. The CDR3 DNA reads TGCGCCAGCAGCCAAGAGAACAATGAGCAGTACTTC.